This TCR beta chain was recovered during a study of brain T cells in children with intractable seizures. General study findings and limits: Only CDR3 sequence similarity suggested viral specificity, without known HCMV serostatus. Clones missing pre-surgery may reflect undersampling of that blood sample.

J gave up 8 bases and V 1 base, and 9 bases lay outside the gene matches. This CDR3 spans 16 amino acids. Germline V CDR1 and CDR2: SGHKS, YYEKEE (reference sequence). Surgery cases with the highest brain T cell transcript signatures were chosen for sequencing. Patients received at least one anti-epileptic drug before surgery. Of note for this clone: Its antigen is currently unknown.

Clones were sequenced by immunoSEQ multiplex PCR, and TCRdb holds only the in-frame ones, with some missing. The sample yields under 150,000 clones, roughly 94% seen once. Sequencing used peripheral blood, obtained at surgery. This receptor was identified in a boy in the first two years of life with hemimegalencephaly and intractable seizures. The chain uses TRBV5-5 and TRBJ2-2; 9 nucleotides line up with TRBD2. The CDR3 loop reads CASSLRSSGMLGELFF. CDR3 sequence (DNA): TGTGCCAGCAGCTTGCGGTCTAGCGGGATGTTGGGGGAGCTGTTTTTT.